The following is a TCR beta chain sequence with its context. Antigen specificity is unknown. Germline V gene lookup returns CDR1 SGHRS and CDR2 YFSETQ. The CDR3 is 17 residues long. The V end was cut by 10 bases, the J end by 2 bases, with 22 bases between. There were no recent acute infections or vaccinations among the donors, who were healthy HIV-negative adults. CD4+ cells yielded CD45RA+ naive and CD45RA-negative memory subsets. TCRdb's copy holds only in-frame clones and misses some; the assay was immunoSEQ multiplex PCR. The sample shows some 1,100,000 clones, 75% to 85% of them seen only once. The sample is drawn from a study of shared clonotypes between healthy human individuals. Study conclusions and caveats: Memory subsets generally showed lower estimated richness than naive subsets. Non-shared clonotypes had lower generation probabilities than those shared by all four donors.

V is TRBV5-1 and J is TRBJ2-6; D could derive from TRBD1 or TRBD2 (7 bases each). The receptor comes from a man in his late teens or twenties in good health. Some clones in this sample may be carry-over from other donors' samples. Material: memory CD4+ T cells from PBMCs. Subset defined: CD45RA-negative fraction. The CDR3 region has the DNA TGCGCCTCGACGGCGGGAGCTCAGGGGGCTGGGGCCAACGTCCTGACTTTC. It encodes CASTAGAQGAGANVLTF.